The T cell receptor beta chain described here comes from a study of T cell repertoires in cytomegalovirus infection. Overall study: Public TCR beta signature analysis indicated the presence of both CMV infection and matching HLA type. Study results and limitations: Of the TCR beta families, the public ones yielded a cumulative frequency that identified carriers of CMV plus the relevant HLA. HLA-C-restricted CMV clonotypes gave the most frequent clonotype in two of eight donors.

TCRdb re-derived calls from the reads in MiXCR, one entry per CDR3 protein. In the table there are 230,000 or so distinct CDR3 sequences, over 15% of which are singletons. The germline V gene encodes CDR1 SNHLY and CDR2 FYNNEI. Deletions cut 5 bases from V and 1 base from J, with 20 bases between. The CDR3 consists of 17 residues. The sample holds a few counts of this clonotype. Its antigen is undetermined. Input material: CD8+ T cells from PBMCs. This receptor was taken from a human donor in good health (CMV status not recorded). Some clones in this sample may be carry-over from other donors' samples. J is TRBJ2-5 and V is TRBV2; D possibly corresponds to TRBD1 (6 bases). This chain's CDR3 is CASSPSTPTGRQETQYF. The CDR3 DNA follows: TGTGCCAGCAGTCCGAGCACCCCGACAGGTCGCCAAGAGACCCAGTACTTC.